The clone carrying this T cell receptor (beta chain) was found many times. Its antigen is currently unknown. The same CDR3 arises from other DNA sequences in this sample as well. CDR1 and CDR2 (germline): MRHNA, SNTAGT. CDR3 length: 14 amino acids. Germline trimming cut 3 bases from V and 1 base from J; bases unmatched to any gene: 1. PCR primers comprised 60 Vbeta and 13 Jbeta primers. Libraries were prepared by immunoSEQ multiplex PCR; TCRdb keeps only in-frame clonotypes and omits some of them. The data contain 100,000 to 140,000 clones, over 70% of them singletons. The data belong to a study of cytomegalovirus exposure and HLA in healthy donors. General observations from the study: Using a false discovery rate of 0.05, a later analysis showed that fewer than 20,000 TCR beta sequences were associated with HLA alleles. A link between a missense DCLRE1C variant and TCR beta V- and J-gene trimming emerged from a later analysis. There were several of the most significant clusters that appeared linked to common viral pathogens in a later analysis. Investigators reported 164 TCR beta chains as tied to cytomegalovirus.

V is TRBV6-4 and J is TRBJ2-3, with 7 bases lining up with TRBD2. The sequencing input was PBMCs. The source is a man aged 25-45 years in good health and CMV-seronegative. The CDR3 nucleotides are TGTGCCAGCAGTGAGGCGGGGGGCACAGATACGCAGTATTTT. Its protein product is CASSEAGGTDTQYF.